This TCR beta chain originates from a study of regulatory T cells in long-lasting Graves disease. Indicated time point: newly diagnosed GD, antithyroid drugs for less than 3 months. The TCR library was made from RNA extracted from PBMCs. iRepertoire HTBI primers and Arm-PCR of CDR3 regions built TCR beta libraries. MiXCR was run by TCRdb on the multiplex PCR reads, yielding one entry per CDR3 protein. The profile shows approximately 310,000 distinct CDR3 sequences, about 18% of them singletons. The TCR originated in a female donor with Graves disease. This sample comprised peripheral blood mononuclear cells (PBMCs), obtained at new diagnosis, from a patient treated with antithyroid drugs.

The chain's CDR3 is CSARDLGVGGEQPQHF. The CDR3 DNA follows: TGCAGTGCTAGAGATCTTGGAGTGGGGGGGGAGCAGCCCCAGCATTTT. The gene calls are TRBV20-1 and TRBJ1-5, with D perhaps matching TRBD1 (5 bases). The V end was cut by 0 bases, the J end by 7 bases, with 19 bases between. The CDR3 is made up of 16 amino acids. Germline values: CDR1 DFQATT, CDR2 SNEGSKA (reference sequence).